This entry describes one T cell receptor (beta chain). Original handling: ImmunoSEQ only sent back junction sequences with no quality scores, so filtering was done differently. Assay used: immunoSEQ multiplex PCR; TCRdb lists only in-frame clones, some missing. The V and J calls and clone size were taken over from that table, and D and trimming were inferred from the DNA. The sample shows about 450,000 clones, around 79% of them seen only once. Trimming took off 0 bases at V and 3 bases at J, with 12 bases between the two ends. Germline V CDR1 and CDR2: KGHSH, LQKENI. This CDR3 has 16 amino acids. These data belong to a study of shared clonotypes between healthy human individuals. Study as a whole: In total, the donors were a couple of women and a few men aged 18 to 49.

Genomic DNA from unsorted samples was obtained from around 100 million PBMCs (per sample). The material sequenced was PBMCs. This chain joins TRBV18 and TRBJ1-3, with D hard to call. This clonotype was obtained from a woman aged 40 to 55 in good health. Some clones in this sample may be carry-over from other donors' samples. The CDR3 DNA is TGTGCCAGCTCACCACCTGTAGGGAGTGTTGGAAACACCATATATTTT. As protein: CASSPPVGSVGNTIYF. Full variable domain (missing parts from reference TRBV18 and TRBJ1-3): NAGVMQNPRHLVRRRGQEARLRCSPMKGHSHVYWYRQLPEEGLKFMVYLQKENIIDESGMPKERFSAEFPKEGPSILRIQQVVRGDSAAYFCASSPPVGSVGNTIYFGEGSWLTVV.